These 8 T cell receptor beta chains were sequenced from one sample in a study of blood T cell repertoires in COVID-19. Using immunoSEQ multiplex PCR, the repertoire was profiled, and TCRdb retains in-frame clones only, with some absent. Among around 140,000 clones, 75% to 80% were seen once, and the ten largest hold roughly 8.6%. The specimen was peripheral blood. The receptors originated from a woman aged 50 to 60 with active or convalescent COVID-19.

The chain uses TRBV7-2 and TRBJ2-1; a possible D gene is TRBD2 (6 bases). In germline, CDR1 is SGHTA, CDR2 FQGNSA. This CDR3 has 15 amino acids. The V end lost 11 bases, the J end lost 0 bases, and 17 bases lay between the germline ends. This CDR3 is CAAAWDFRSYNEQFF. In nucleotides, the CDR3 is TGTGCCGCAGCCTGGGACTTCCGCTCCTACAATGAGCAGTTCTTC.

The J gene is TRBJ2-6, the V gene TRBV28; the match to TRBD2 covers 8 bases. The V gene end was trimmed by 2 bases and the J gene end by 2 bases; junction bases not matched to a gene: 8. The CDR3 totals 18 residues. In germline, CDR1 is MDHEN, CDR2 SYDVKM. The CDR3: CASSLSDGRGAGANVLTF. Written as DNA, the CDR3 is TGTGCCAGCAGTTTAAGTGACGGGAGGGGGGCTGGGGCCAACGTCCTGACTTTC.

V is TRBV14 and J is TRBJ2-5; D possibly corresponds to TRBD2 (6 bases). The CDR3 has 14 residues. The germline V gene encodes CDR1 SGHDN and CDR2 FVKESK. V lost 4 bases and J 4 bases, leaving 13 bases between the germline ends. Written as DNA, the CDR3 is TGTGCCAGCAGCCCACATCGGGGAGGAGAGACCCAGTACTTC. It encodes CASSPHRGGETQYF.

At least ten counts were recorded for this clone. The rearrangement links TRBV7-6 to TRBJ2-5, with 7 bases aligning to TRBD1. Germline loops: CDR1 SGHVS, CDR2 FNYEAQ. CDR3 size: 13 residues. The V segment lost 5 bases and the J segment 7 bases; nucleotides outside the gene matches: 7. This CDR3 is CASSTQGYGTQYF. CDR3 DNA sequence: TGTGCCAGCAGCACACAGGGGTACGGGACCCAGTACTTC. Together with reference TRBV7-6 and TRBJ2-5, the CDR3 gives the full variable domain: GAGVSQSPRYKVTKRGQDVALRCDPISGHVSLYWYRQALGQGPEFLTYFNYEAQQDKSGLPNDRFSAERPEGSISTLTIQRTEQRDSAMYRCASSTQGYGTQYFGPGTRLLVL.

The J gene is TRBJ1-5, the V gene TRBV11-2, with D perhaps TRBD1 (5 bases). The CDR3 covers 13 residues. V was shortened by 3 bases and J by 7 bases, with 10 bases between the two germline ends. CDR1 SGHAT and CDR2 FQNNGV come from the germline V gene. The DNA for the CDR3 is TGTGCCAGCAGCTTGCAGGGTGAACAGCCCCAGCATTTT. It specifies CASSLQGEQPQHF.

This chain links TRBV20-1 with TRBJ1-2; D remains ambiguous. V was trimmed by 3 bases and J by 6 bases, leaving 14 bases between them. The CDR3 extends over 13 amino acids. Germline V lookup: CDR1 DFQATT, CDR2 SNEGSKA (reference sequence). CDR3 loop: CSASIPGIDGYTF. The CDR3 nucleotides read TGCAGTGCTAGTATCCCGGGGATTGATGGCTACACCTTC.

The chain recombines TRBV18 with TRBJ2-1, with TRBD1 identical over 7 bases. CDR1 is KGHSH and CDR2 is LQKENI in the germline V gene. V dropped 2 bases and J dropped 7; count of bases not matched to a gene: 11. The CDR3 contains 16 residues. The CDR3 sequence: CASSPSRGSGGNEQFF. The DNA for the CDR3 is TGTGCCAGCTCACCAAGTCGGGGATCAGGGGGAAATGAGCAGTTCTTC. Full variable domain (outside the CDR3, taken from reference TRBV18 and TRBJ2-1): NAGVMQNPRHLVRRRGQEARLRCSPMKGHSHVYWYRQLPEEGLKFMVYLQKENIIDESGMPKERFSAEFPKEGPSILRIQQVVRGDSAAYFCASSPSRGSGGNEQFFGPGTRLTVL.

The chain links TRBV5-5 to TRBJ1-6; the match to TRBD1 covers 9 bases. The ends lost 4 bases at V and 6 bases at J; junction bases unmatched: 11. Germline-derived CDR1 and CDR2 are SGHKS and YYEKEE (reference sequence). This CDR3 is 17 amino acids long. In DNA, the CDR3 is TGTGCCAGCAGCCCGGGCCCGGGACAGGGAAGTAATTCACCCCTCCACTTT. It translates to CASSPGPGQGSNSPLHF.